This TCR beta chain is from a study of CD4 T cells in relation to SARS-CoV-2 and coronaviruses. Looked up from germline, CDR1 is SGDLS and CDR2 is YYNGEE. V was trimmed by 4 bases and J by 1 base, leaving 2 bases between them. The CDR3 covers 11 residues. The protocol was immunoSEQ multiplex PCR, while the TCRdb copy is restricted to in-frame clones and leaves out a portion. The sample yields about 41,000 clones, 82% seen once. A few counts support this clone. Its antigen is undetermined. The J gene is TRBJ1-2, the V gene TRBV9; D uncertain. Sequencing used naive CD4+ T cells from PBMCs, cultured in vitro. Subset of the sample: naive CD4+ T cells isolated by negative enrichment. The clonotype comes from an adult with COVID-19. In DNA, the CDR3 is TGTGCCAGCAGCCTTAACTATGGCTACACCTTC. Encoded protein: CASSLNYGYTF.